These T cell receptor beta chains were read from a single sample in a study of shared clonotypes between healthy human individuals. TCRdb's copy holds only in-frame clones and misses some; the assay was immunoSEQ multiplex PCR. Among over 2 million clones listed, approximately 90% were seen once. The sequencing input was naive CD4+ T cells from PBMCs. These receptors were collected from a man between 18 and 35 years old in good health. Some clones in this sample may be carry-over from other donors' samples. CDR3s include the opening cysteine and the closing phenylalanine or tryptophan. Fields, in order: V gene, J gene, clone size, CDR3 length, D gene, CDR3 DNA, CDR3 protein. A D gene is named only where the DNA matches it firmly. Clone size appears in some rows only: once, few, many, or a class for an expanded clone.

v_gene: TRBV7-9; j_gene: TRBJ2-3; abundance: -; len: 15; d_gene: TRBD2; CDR3nt: TGTGCCAGCAGCTTAGAAGGCGGGAGGGGAGATACGCAGTATTTT; CDR3aa: CASSLEGGRGDTQYF
v_gene: TRBV5-4; j_gene: TRBJ2-2; abundance: -; len: 15; d_gene: TRBD1; CDR3nt: TGTGCCAGCAGCGCCAGGGGGCTTGGCACCGGGGAGCTGTTTTTT; CDR3aa: CASSARGLGTGELFF
v_gene: TRBV6-1; j_gene: TRBJ2-2; abundance: -; len: 12; d_gene: -; CDR3nt: TGTGCCAGTTCGGGACTCACCGGGGAGCTGTTTTTT; CDR3aa: CASSGLTGELFF
v_gene: TRBV5-8; j_gene: TRBJ1-1; abundance: -; len: 13; d_gene: -; CDR3nt: TGTGCCAGCAGCGGTCGACTGGGCACTGAAGCTTTCTTT; CDR3aa: CASSGRLGTEAFF
v_gene: TRBV5-1; j_gene: TRBJ1-2; abundance: -; len: 12; d_gene: -; CDR3nt: TGCGCCAGCAGCCCCCAGGGTATAGGCTACACCTTC; CDR3aa: CASSPQGIGYTF
v_gene: TRBV18; j_gene: TRBJ1-2; abundance: -; len: 16; d_gene: TRBD1; CDR3nt: TGTGCCAGCTCACCAAATGGACAGGGACCTTCTGTTGGCTACACCTTC; CDR3aa: CASSPNGQGPSVGYTF
v_gene: TRBV30; j_gene: TRBJ2-5; abundance: -; len: 12; d_gene: -; CDR3nt: TGTGCCTGGAGTGTATACCAAGAGACCCAGTACTTC; CDR3aa: CAWSVYQETQYF
v_gene: TRBV10-1; j_gene: TRBJ2-3; abundance: -; len: 14; d_gene: -; CDR3nt: TGCGCCAGCCAGGAAGGTAGCGGCACAGATACGCAGTATTTT; CDR3aa: CASQEGSGTDTQYF
v_gene: TRBV4-1; j_gene: TRBJ2-7; abundance: -; len: 15; d_gene: -; CDR3nt: TGCGCCAGCAGCCAACCCCGGGACAAGCCCTACGAGCAGTACTTC; CDR3aa: CASSQPRDKPYEQYF
v_gene: TRBV5-6; j_gene: TRBJ1-3; abundance: -; len: 16; d_gene: -; CDR3nt: TGTGCCAGCAGCTGGGGACGCCTGAGCTCTGGAAACACCATATATTTT; CDR3aa: CASSWGRLSSGNTIYF
v_gene: TRBV7-9; j_gene: TRBJ1-2; abundance: -; len: 16; d_gene: -; CDR3nt: TGTGCCAGCAGCTCATCTGGTCCATGGGGGGTTTATGGCTACACCTTC; CDR3aa: CASSSSGPWGVYGYTF
v_gene: TRBV28; j_gene: TRBJ1-2; abundance: few; len: 13; d_gene: -; CDR3nt: TGTGCCAGCAGTTTGGCAGGGTACTATGGCTACACCTTC; CDR3aa: CASSLAGYYGYTF
v_gene: TRBV5-1; j_gene: TRBJ1-4; abundance: -; len: 14; d_gene: -; CDR3nt: TGCGCCAGCAGTTCAGGGGTGGAGGATGAAAAACTGTTTTTT; CDR3aa: CASSSGVEDEKLFF
v_gene: TRBV5-1; j_gene: TRBJ2-3; abundance: -; len: 12; d_gene: -; CDR3nt: TGCGCCAGCAGCCCCGTCTGGGATACGCAGTATTTT; CDR3aa: CASSPVWDTQYF
v_gene: TRBV5-6; j_gene: TRBJ1-5; abundance: -; len: 16; d_gene: TRBD1; CDR3nt: TGTGCCAGCAGCTTGTACACAGGGGGGAGCAATCAGCCCCAGCATTTT; CDR3aa: CASSLYTGGSNQPQHF
v_gene: TRBV18; j_gene: TRBJ1-1; abundance: once; len: 14; d_gene: -; CDR3nt: TGTGCCAGCTCACCACTGAGTCAGGACACTGAAGCTTTCTTT; CDR3aa: CASSPLSQDTEAFF
v_gene: TRBV11-2; j_gene: TRBJ2-7; abundance: -; len: 15; d_gene: -; CDR3nt: TGTGCCAGCCGTAGAAGTGGACAGCCTTACTACGAGCAGTACTTC; CDR3aa: CASRRSGQPYYEQYF
v_gene: TRBV5-4; j_gene: TRBJ1-2; abundance: once; len: 14; d_gene: -; CDR3nt: TGTGCCAGCAGCTCCTCCCAGCCAAACTATGGCTACACCTTC; CDR3aa: CASSSSQPNYGYTF
v_gene: TRBV5-4; j_gene: TRBJ1-2; abundance: -; len: 14; d_gene: -; CDR3nt: TGTGCCAGCAGCTTGGCCGGGGGGACGTATGGCTACACCTTC; CDR3aa: CASSLAGGTYGYTF
v_gene: TRBV6-6; j_gene: TRBJ2-3; abundance: -; len: 12; d_gene: -; CDR3nt: TGTGCCAGCAGCCCTGGGCCTGGTACGCAGTATTTT; CDR3aa: CASSPGPGTQYF
v_gene: TRBV19; j_gene: TRBJ2-7; abundance: -; len: 14; d_gene: TRBD1; CDR3nt: TGTGCCAGTAGAACCGGGACAGGGGTTCACGAGCAGTACTTC; CDR3aa: CASRTGTGVHEQYF
v_gene: TRBV7-2; j_gene: TRBJ2-1; abundance: -; len: 15; d_gene: -; CDR3nt: TGTGCCAGCAGCTTACTAGCAGCCAACTACAATGAGCAGTTCTTC; CDR3aa: CASSLLAANYNEQFF
v_gene: TRBV7-9; j_gene: TRBJ2-2; abundance: -; len: 15; d_gene: TRBD2; CDR3nt: TGTGCCAGCAGAGGGGCGGCGGGAGCCGCCGGGGAGCTGTTTTTT; CDR3aa: CASRGAAGAAGELFF
v_gene: TRBV5-1; j_gene: TRBJ2-1; abundance: -; len: 16; d_gene: -; CDR3nt: TGCGCCAGCAGCTTGGTGATACAGGGTTCCTACAATGAGCAGTTCTTC; CDR3aa: CASSLVIQGSYNEQFF
v_gene: TRBV27; j_gene: TRBJ2-5; abundance: -; len: 17; d_gene: TRBD2; CDR3nt: TGTGCCAGCAGTCCCCAAGGACTAGCGGGTTTCCAAGAGACCCAGTACTTC; CDR3aa: CASSPQGLAGFQETQYF
v_gene: TRBV4-1; j_gene: TRBJ1-5; abundance: -; len: 18; d_gene: TRBD1; CDR3nt: TGCGCCAGCAGCCAAGACATTTACCGGGACAGGGGTGCGCAGCCCCAGCATTTT; CDR3aa: CASSQDIYRDRGAQPQHF
v_gene: TRBV5-4; j_gene: TRBJ1-3; abundance: once; len: 15; d_gene: -; CDR3nt: TGTGCCAGCAGCTCGCGGGCTAACTCTGGAAACACCATATATTTT; CDR3aa: CASSSRANSGNTIYF
v_gene: TRBV25-1; j_gene: TRBJ1-2; abundance: few; len: 12; d_gene: -; CDR3nt: TGTGCCAGCAGTACAACGAGGAATGGCTACACCTTC; CDR3aa: CASSTTRNGYTF
v_gene: TRBV6-1; j_gene: TRBJ2-1; abundance: once; len: 17; d_gene: TRBD2; CDR3nt: TGTGCCAGCAGTGAATCCCTTGCGGGAGGGCCGCTTCTAGGGCAGTTCTTC; CDR3aa: CASSESLAGGPLLGQFF
v_gene: TRBV28; j_gene: TRBJ2-7; abundance: -; len: 15; d_gene: TRBD1; CDR3nt: TGTGCCAGCAGTTTCCCTGGGACAGGGGCCTACGAGCAGTACTTC; CDR3aa: CASSFPGTGAYEQYF
v_gene: TRBV19; j_gene: TRBJ2-7; abundance: -; len: 17; d_gene: TRBD1; CDR3nt: TGTGCCAGTAGTAGGTCCCGGGACAGGGGTGGTTCCTACGAGCAGTACTTC; CDR3aa: CASSRSRDRGGSYEQYF
v_gene: TRBV2; j_gene: TRBJ1-3; abundance: -; len: 15; d_gene: -; CDR3nt: TGTGCCAGCAGTCTCGGGGTTTTGGGCGGAAACACCATATATTTT; CDR3aa: CASSLGVLGGNTIYF